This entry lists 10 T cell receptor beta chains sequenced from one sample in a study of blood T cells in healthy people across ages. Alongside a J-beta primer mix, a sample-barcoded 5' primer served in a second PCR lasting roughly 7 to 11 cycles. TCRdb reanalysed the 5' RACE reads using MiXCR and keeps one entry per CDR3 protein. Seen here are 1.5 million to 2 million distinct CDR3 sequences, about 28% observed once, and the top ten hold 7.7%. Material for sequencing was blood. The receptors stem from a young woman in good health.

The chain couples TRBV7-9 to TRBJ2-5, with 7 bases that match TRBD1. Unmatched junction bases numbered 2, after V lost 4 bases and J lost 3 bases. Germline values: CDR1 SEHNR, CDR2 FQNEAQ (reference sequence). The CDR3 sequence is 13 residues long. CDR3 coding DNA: TGTGCCAGCAGCTATGGACAGGAAGAGACCCAGTACTTC. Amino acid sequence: CASSYGQEETQYF.

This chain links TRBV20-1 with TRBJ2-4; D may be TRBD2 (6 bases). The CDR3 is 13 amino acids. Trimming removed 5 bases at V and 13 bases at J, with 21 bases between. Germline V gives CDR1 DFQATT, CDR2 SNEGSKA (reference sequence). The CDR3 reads CSARDSQYNEQYF. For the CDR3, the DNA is TGCAGTGCTCGGGACTCTCAATACAATGAGCAGTACTTC.

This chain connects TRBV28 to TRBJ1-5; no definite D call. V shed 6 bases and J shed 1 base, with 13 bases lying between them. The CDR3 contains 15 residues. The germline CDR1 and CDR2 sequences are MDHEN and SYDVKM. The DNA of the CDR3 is TGTGCCAGCAGAGACGGACGGGGAAGCAATCAGCCCCAGCATTTT. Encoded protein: CASRDGRGSNQPQHF.

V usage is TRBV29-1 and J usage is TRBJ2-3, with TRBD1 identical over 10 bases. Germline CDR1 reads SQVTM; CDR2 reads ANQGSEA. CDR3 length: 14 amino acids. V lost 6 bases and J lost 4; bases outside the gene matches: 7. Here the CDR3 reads CSVWDRGGSDTQYF. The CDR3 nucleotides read TGCAGCGTCTGGGACAGGGGTGGGTCAGATACGCAGTATTTT.

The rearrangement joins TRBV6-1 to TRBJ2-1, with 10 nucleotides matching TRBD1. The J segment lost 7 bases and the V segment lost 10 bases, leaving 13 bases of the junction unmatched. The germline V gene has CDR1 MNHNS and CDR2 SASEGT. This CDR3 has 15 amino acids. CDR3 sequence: CATRAPDRGDNEQFF. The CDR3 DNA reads TGTGCCACCAGAGCCCCGGACAGGGGGGATAATGAGCAGTTCTTC.

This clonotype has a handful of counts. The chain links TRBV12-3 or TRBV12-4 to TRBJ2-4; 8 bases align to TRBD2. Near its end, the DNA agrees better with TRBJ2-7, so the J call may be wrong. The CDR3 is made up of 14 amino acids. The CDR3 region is CASRPGTSFHEQYF. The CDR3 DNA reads TGTGCCAGCAGGCCCGGGACTAGTTTCCACGAGCAGTACTTC.

The CDR3, as DNA: TGCAGCGTTGTAACACGGCGGGGGAGTTTCTCCTACGAGCAGTACTTC. Its translation: CSVVTRRGSFSYEQYF. The chain links TRBV29-1 to TRBJ2-7; 7 bases agree with TRBD2. The CDR3 contains 16 residues. V gave up 4 bases and J gave up 0 bases; unmatched junction bases: 12. The V gene's germline CDR1 is SQVTM and CDR2 ANQGSEA.

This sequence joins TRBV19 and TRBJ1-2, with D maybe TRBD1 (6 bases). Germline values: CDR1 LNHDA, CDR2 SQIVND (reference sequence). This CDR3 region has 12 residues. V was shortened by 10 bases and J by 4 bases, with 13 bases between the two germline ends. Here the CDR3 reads CAIKGQFYGYTF. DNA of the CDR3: TGTGCCATCAAAGGACAGTTCTATGGCTACACCTTC. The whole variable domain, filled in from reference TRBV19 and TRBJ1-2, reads DGGITQSPKYLFRKEGQNVTLSCEQNLNHDAMYWYRQDPGQGLRLIYYSQIVNDFQKGDIAEGYSVSREKKESFPLTVTSAQKNPTAFYLCAIKGQFYGYTFGSGTRLTVV.

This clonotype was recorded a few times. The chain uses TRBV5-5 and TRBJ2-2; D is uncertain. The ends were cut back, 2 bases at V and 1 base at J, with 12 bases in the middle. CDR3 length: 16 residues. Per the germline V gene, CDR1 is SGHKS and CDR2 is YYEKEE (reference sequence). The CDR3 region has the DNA TGTGCCAGCAGCTTATCGACTCGAAGGAACACCGGGGAGCTGTTTTTT. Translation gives CASSLSTRRNTGELFF.

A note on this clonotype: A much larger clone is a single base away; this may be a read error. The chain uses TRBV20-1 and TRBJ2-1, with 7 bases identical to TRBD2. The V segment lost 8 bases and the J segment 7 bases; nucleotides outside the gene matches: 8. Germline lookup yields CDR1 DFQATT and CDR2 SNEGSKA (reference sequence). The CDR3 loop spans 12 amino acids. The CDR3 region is CSTRGGPNEQFF. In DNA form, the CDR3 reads TGCAGTACTCGGGGAGGGCCAAATGAGCAGTTCTTC.